One sample yielded the 21 T cell receptor beta chains listed below, sequenced in a study of shared clonotypes between healthy human individuals. Profiled with immunoSEQ multiplex PCR; TCRdb holds only in-frame clones, not every one. The sample records approximately 1.1 million clones, around 78% being singletons. Input material: memory CD4+ T cells from PBMCs. Subset meaning: CD45RA-negative fraction. These receptors all come from a man between 18 and 35 years old in good health. Some clones in this sample may be carry-over from other donors' samples.

This chain connects TRBV28 to TRBJ2-2, with 8 bases fitting TRBD1. This CDR3 contains 18 residues. With V trimmed by 1 base and J by 6 bases, 13 bases remained unmatched. The germline V gene has CDR1 MDHEN and CDR2 SYDVKM. CDR3 coding DNA: TGTGCCAGCAGTTTATTGGAACTATGGCAGGGGGCCCCCGGGGAGCTGTTTTTT. This sequence encodes CASSLLELWQGAPGELFF.

A word on this clone: The sample contains more than one DNA sequence encoding this CDR3. This chain uses TRBV30 with TRBJ1-5; D is undetermined. The CDR3 is 13 amino acids. Germline lookup yields CDR1 GTSNPN and CDR2 SVGIG (reference sequence). Trimming shortened V by 2 bases and J by 4 bases, and 9 bases separated the two germline ends. The chain's CDR3 is CAWSITSNQPQHF. In DNA, the CDR3 is TGTGCCTGGAGTATAACATCTAATCAGCCCCAGCATTTT.

The V gene is TRBV12-5, the J gene TRBJ1-5, with unresolved D. Germline V lookup: CDR1 LGHNT, CDR2 FRNRAP. There are 16 residues in the CDR3. Trimming cost V 6 bases and J 0 bases, with 15 bases left between them. CDR3 amino acids: CASGTLNSHSNQPQHF. In DNA form, the CDR3 reads TGTGCTAGTGGAACTTTGAACAGCCATAGCAATCAGCCCCAGCATTTT.

Notes on this clone: The sample carries other DNA sequences with the same CDR3. The chain uses TRBV18 and TRBJ2-7; TRBD2 aligns across 8 bases. The CDR3 length is 12 residues. The germline CDR1 and CDR2 sequences are KGHSH and LQKENI. Trimming at V came to 3 bases and at J to 7 bases, leaving 2 bases not matched to a gene. The CDR3 DNA sequence: TGTGCCAGCTCACCGACTAGCGATGAGCAGTACTTC. Translating gives CASSPTSDEQYF. Complete variable domain (other parts from reference TRBV18 and TRBJ2-7): NAGVMQNPRHLVRRRGQEARLRCSPMKGHSHVYWYRQLPEEGLKFMVYLQKENIIDESGMPKERFSAEFPKEGPSILRIQQVVRGDSAAYFCASSPTSDEQYFGPGTRLTVT.

J is TRBJ2-1 and V is TRBV15, with 8 positions matching TRBD2. The V and J ends lost 0 bases and 0 bases, in that order; junction bases with no gene match: 7. Germline V lookup: CDR1 LNHNV, CDR2 YYDKDF (reference sequence). The CDR3 contains 18 residues. The CDR3 here is CATSRDVTGGSSYNEQFF. Written as DNA, the CDR3 is TGTGCCACCAGCAGAGATGTAACGGGAGGGAGCTCCTACAATGAGCAGTTCTTC.

The CDR3 DNA reads as TGTGCCAGCAGCTTAGGACTAGCGGGAGGGAGCACAGATACGCAGTATTTT. This gives the protein CASSLGLAGGSTDTQYF. This chain uses TRBV11-3 with TRBJ2-3; 14 bases are shared with TRBD2. The length of the CDR3 is 17 residues. Unmatched junction bases numbered 0, after V lost 1 base and J lost 0 bases. CDR1 and CDR2 from the germline V gene are SGHNT and YENEEA.

This rearrangement joins TRBV11-2 to TRBJ2-3, with 8 bases aligning to TRBD1. Germline V gives CDR1 SGHAT, CDR2 FQNNGV. The V segment lost 1 base and the J segment 2 bases; nucleotides outside the gene matches: 5. CDR3 size: 16 residues. CDR3 sequence: CASSLARGRLTDTQYF. CDR3 nucleotides: TGTGCCAGCAGCTTAGCCAGGGGGCGCCTCACAGATACGCAGTATTTT.

This clone turned up a few times. J is TRBJ2-1 and V is TRBV6-4; D is possibly TRBD1 (6 bases). Germline V gene lookup returns CDR1 MRHNA and CDR2 SNTAGT. Trimming left V 4 bases short and J 4 bases short, with 8 bases between. CDR3 length: 13 amino acids. The CDR3 is CASSGGRYNEQFF. Here the CDR3 DNA reads TGTGCCAGCAGTGGGGGGCGTTACAATGAGCAGTTCTTC.

Ten or more counts support this clone. The genes are TRBV11-2 and TRBJ1-2, with TRBD1 identical over 7 bases. With V trimmed by 6 bases and J by 3 bases, 4 bases remained unmatched. CDR1 is SGHAT, CDR2 FQNNGV, per germline. The CDR3 runs 13 residues. CDR3 nucleotides: TGTGCCAGCAGTCCGCAGGGGGACTATGGCTACACCTTC. Translation gives CASSPQGDYGYTF.

The chain links TRBV15 to TRBJ2-7; D could derive from TRBD1 or TRBD2 (6 bases each). CDR3 length equals 11 residues. CDR1 and CDR2 (germline): LNHNV, YYDKDF (reference sequence). Trimming took 5 bases from V and 12 from J, leaving 14 bases between them. The CDR3 sequence is CATSSGGLPYF. In DNA, the CDR3 is TGTGCCACCAGCTCCGGGGGCCTTCCGTACTTC.

The chain recombines TRBV2 with TRBJ1-5; 8 nucleotides align to TRBD1. The CDR3 spans 14 residues. Germline V gives CDR1 SNHLY, CDR2 FYNNEI. The junction had 3 bases not matched to a gene; V was cut back by 4 bases and J by 4 bases. CDR3 protein: CASSAGQGNQPQHF. The DNA of the CDR3 is TGTGCCAGCAGTGCCGGACAGGGTAATCAGCCCCAGCATTTT. Using reference TRBV2 and TRBJ1-5 for the parts outside the CDR3, the full variable domain is EPEVTQTPSHQVTQMGQEVILRCVPISNHLYFYWYRQILGQKVEFLVSFYNNEISEKSEIFDDQFSVERPDGSNFTLKIRSTKLEDSAMYFCASSAGQGNQPQHFGDGTRLSIL.

V is TRBV19 and J is TRBJ1-4; D unresolved. This CDR3 has 16 residues. V gave up 7 bases and J gave up 4 bases, with 19 bases separating them. Germline CDR1 LNHDA, CDR2 SQIVND (reference sequence). CDR3: CASNSAAENYNEKLFF. The CDR3 DNA reads as TGTGCCAGTAATTCCGCCGCGGAGAACTATAATGAAAAACTGTTTTTT.

The chain employs TRBV6-6 and TRBJ2-7, with 8 positions matching TRBD1. Germline V gene data show CDR1 as MNHNY and CDR2 as SVGAGI (reference sequence). The CDR3 runs 14 residues. After removal of 2 bases from V and 4 bases from J, the junction contained 4 bases not matched to a gene. The CDR3 here is CASSYDGTGYEQYF. The CDR3 bases are TGTGCCAGCAGTTACGATGGGACAGGATACGAGCAGTACTTC.

The rearrangement links TRBV28 to TRBJ1-4; D is ambiguous. The V and J ends lost 7 bases and 12 bases respectively, with 24 bases between them. Germline V gene lookup returns CDR1 MDHEN and CDR2 SYDVKM. The CDR3 runs to 15 residues. The CDR3 is CASIHNGLGSKELFF. The CDR3 region has the DNA TGTGCCAGCATCCATAACGGTTTAGGGAGCAAAGAACTGTTTTTT.

This sequence joins TRBV5-1 and TRBJ1-1; D is uncertain. Germline V gene lookup returns CDR1 SGHRS and CDR2 YFSETQ. V shed 5 bases and J shed 1 base, with 15 bases lying between them. The CDR3 has 15 amino acids. CDR3 DNA: TGCGCCAGCAGAAGGGAACTAAGGGCGAACACTGAAGCTTTCTTT. It encodes CASRRELRANTEAFF.

This clone was detected a few times. The chain carries TRBV5-1 and TRBJ2-3, with D uncertain. CDR3 size: 14 residues. V was cut by 0 bases and J by 4 bases, with 9 bases left in between. Germline assignment: CDR1 SGHRS and CDR2 YFSETQ. CDR3 protein: CASSLGEFADTQYF. The CDR3 DNA reads TGCGCCAGCAGCTTGGGAGAATTCGCAGATACGCAGTATTTT. Together with reference TRBV5-1 and TRBJ2-3, the CDR3 gives the full variable domain: KAGVTQTPRYLIKTRGQQVTLSCSPISGHRSVSWYQQTPGQGLQFLFEYFSETQRNKGNFPGRFSGRQFSNSRSEMNVSTLELGDSALYLCASSLGEFADTQYFGPGTRLTVL.

The V and J genes are TRBV5-1 and TRBJ2-7; D is possibly TRBD1 (6 bases). Trimming took off 3 bases at V and 1 base at J, with 17 bases between the two ends. This CDR3 region has 16 residues. The germline CDR1 and CDR2 sequences are SGHRS and YFSETQ. This chain's CDR3 is CASSSPTGSGSYEQYF. CDR3 nucleotide sequence: TGCGCCAGCAGCTCCCCGACAGGCTCGGGTTCCTACGAGCAGTACTTC. The full variable domain, completed using reference TRBV5-1 and TRBJ2-7, is KAGVTQTPRYLIKTRGQQVTLSCSPISGHRSVSWYQQTPGQGLQFLFEYFSETQRNKGNFPGRFSGRQFSNSRSEMNVSTLELGDSALYLCASSSPTGSGSYEQYFGPGTRLTVT.

J is TRBJ2-5 and V is TRBV4-3; possibly TRBD1 for D (6 bases). Germline V lookup: CDR1 LGHNA, CDR2 YSLEER. V was trimmed by 0 bases and J by 5 bases, leaving 10 bases between them. The CDR3 has 14 amino acids. CDR3 residues: CASSQETGRETQYF. For the CDR3, the DNA is TGCGCCAGCAGCCAAGAGACAGGAAGGGAGACCCAGTACTTC.

On this clone itself: This CDR3 is also generated by other DNA sequences in the sample. CDR3 in amino acids: CASSLAQGGGETQYF. DNA for the CDR3: TGTGCCAGCAGTCTCGCGCAGGGCGGCGGAGAGACCCAGTACTTC. V gene TRBV28 combines with J gene TRBJ2-5; possible D gene TRBD1, 5 bases. Germline CDR1 and CDR2: MDHEN and SYDVKM. The CDR3 totals 15 residues. Trimming took 5 bases from V and 4 from J, leaving 17 bases between them.

The gene calls are TRBV29-1 and TRBJ2-2, with D uncertain. The germline CDR1 and CDR2 sequences are SQVTM and ANQGSEA. The germline V and J ends were trimmed by 0 bases and 3 bases, with 5 bases remaining between them. This CDR3 region has 13 residues. CDR3 protein: CSVEDSYTGELFF. The CDR3 nucleotides are TGCAGCGTTGAAGACAGCTACACCGGGGAGCTGTTTTTT.

The chain couples TRBV6-5 to TRBJ2-7, with 10 positions matching TRBD2. The CDR3 sequence is 15 residues long. Germline loops: CDR1 MNHEY, CDR2 SVGAGI. Trimming cost V 4 bases and J 2 bases; bases outside gene matches: 5. The CDR3 loop is CASSSTSGRAYEQYF. CDR3 sequence (DNA): TGTGCCAGCAGTTCAACGAGCGGGAGGGCCTACGAGCAGTACTTC.